These 22 T cell receptor beta chains share one sample of origin, sequenced in a study of vaccination effects on CD4 cells after COVID-19. Their target antigens are unknown. Expansion with viral peptide pools was applied to antigen-specific CD4+ T cells by the ViraFEST assay prior to sequencing. After around ten days in culture, the CD4+ T cells were isolated. Having tested negative for nucleocapsid antibodies, the vaccine recipients showed no prior SARS-CoV-2 infection. TCRdb's table, derived via immunoSEQ multiplex PCR, lists solely in-frame clones and lacks some. This table holds 50,000 to 65,000 clones, 75% to 80% found once. Sequencing was performed on CD4+ T cells from PBMCs cultured with HCoV-OC43 spike peptides, taken before COVID-19 vaccination. Noted subset: HCoV-OC43 spike overlapping peptide pool stimulation. The receptor set was obtained from a human donor who received a COVID-19 vaccine.

The V and J genes are TRBV19 and TRBJ1-1, with a tentative D call TRBD1 (5 bases). V was shortened by 1 base and J by 7 bases, with 10 bases between the two germline ends. The CDR3 runs 13 residues. Germline V gene lookup returns CDR1 LNHDA and CDR2 SQIVND (reference sequence). Here the CDR3 reads CASSIVWGGEAFF. Written as DNA, the CDR3 is TGTGCCAGTAGTATAGTGTGGGGGGGTGAAGCTTTCTTT.

This clone has a single count. This chain connects TRBV18 to TRBJ2-7, with D perhaps TRBD1 (5 bases). V was pared by 3 bases and J by 7 bases, with 16 bases between. Germline CDR1 KGHSH, CDR2 LQKENI. This CDR3 is 14 amino acids long. CDR3 nucleotides: TGTGCCAGCTCACCCCACCCAGGGCCCGGGGAGCAGTACGTC. Amino acid sequence: CASSPHPGPGEQYV.

The J gene is TRBJ2-3, the V gene TRBV5-5, with D tentatively TRBD1 (5 bases). Germline V lookup: CDR1 SGHKS, CDR2 YYEKEE (reference sequence). Trimming removed 4 bases at V and 0 bases at J, with 12 bases between. The CDR3 sequence is 15 residues long. CDR3 region: CASSHYQGSTDTQYF. For the CDR3, the DNA is TGTGCCAGCAGCCACTATCAGGGCAGCACAGATACGCAGTATTTT.

The V call is TRBV28, the J call TRBJ1-6; D is ambiguous. V gave up 5 bases and J gave up 8 bases, with 19 bases separating them. CDR3 length equals 16 residues. CDR1 is MDHEN, CDR2 SYDVKM, per germline. CDR3 in DNA: TGTGCCAGCAGTCCTCGGTTTGCAGCAGGTCATTCACCCCTCCACTTT. Protein sequence: CASSPRFAAGHSPLHF. Combining the CDR3 with reference TRBV28 and TRBJ1-6 gives the whole variable domain DVKVTQSSRYLVKRTGEKVFLECVQDMDHENMFWYRQDPGLGLRLIYFSYDVKMKEKGDIPEGYSVSREKKERFSLILESASTNQTSMYLCASSPRFAAGHSPLHFGNGTRLTVT.

The rearrangement links TRBV3-1 (or the pseudogene TRBV3-2) to TRBJ1-3; unclear D gene. The CDR3 loop spans 15 amino acids. CDR1 and CDR2 from the germline V gene are LGHDT and YNNKEL (reference sequence). Trimming shortened V by 1 base and J by 0 bases, and 7 bases separated the two germline ends. The CDR3 region is CASSQVVYSGNTIYF. In DNA form, the CDR3 reads TGTGCCAGCAGCCAAGTCGTCTACTCTGGAAACACCATATATTTT.

This chain joins TRBV7-2 and TRBJ2-3; D unresolved. This CDR3 is 14 amino acids long. V lost 0 bases to trimming and J lost 6 bases, with 10 bases between them. Germline V gene data show CDR1 as SGHTA and CDR2 as FQGNSA. The CDR3 coding sequence is TGTGCCAGCAGCTTAGCCGGGCCTCTCGATACGCAGTATTTT. It specifies CASSLAGPLDTQYF.

This clone was detected only once. The chain couples TRBV5-1 to TRBJ2-1; D gene uncertain. Deletions cut 0 bases from V and 8 bases from J, with 15 bases between. Germline values: CDR1 SGHRS, CDR2 YFSETQ. CDR3 size: 15 residues. The DNA for the CDR3 is TGCGCCAGCAGCTTGGAGTGGCCTGGGATGGATGAGCAGTTCTTC. This sequence encodes CASSLEWPGMDEQFF.

The genes are TRBV5-1 and TRBJ2-2; 9 bases map to TRBD2. This CDR3 comprises 16 residues. Germline loops: CDR1 SGHRS, CDR2 YFSETQ. The junction had 10 bases not matched to a gene; V was cut back by 3 bases and J by 7 bases. CDR3 DNA: TGCGCCAGCAGCTATAGCGGGGGCATCGACGTCGGGGAGCTGTTTTTT. Encoded protein: CASSYSGGIDVGELFF.

The chain recombines TRBV7-9 with TRBJ1-6; D perhaps matches TRBD1 (6 bases). V gave up 6 bases and J gave up 4 bases, with 16 bases separating them. The CDR3 contains 16 residues. Germline CDR1 SEHNR, CDR2 FQNEAQ (reference sequence). The DNA of the CDR3 is TGTGCCAGCAGTCTGGAAGGGGGAGGTTATAATTCACCCCTCCACTTT. This sequence encodes CASSLEGGGYNSPLHF.

This chain joins TRBV11-2 and TRBJ2-7, with D perhaps TRBD2 (6 bases). CDR1 is SGHAT, CDR2 FQNNGV, per germline. The V end lost 1 base, the J end lost 7 bases, and 11 bases lay between the germline ends. There are 13 residues in the CDR3. The CDR3 coding sequence is TGTGCCAGCAGCTTAGTCGGGACTGGTGAGCAGTACGTC. It specifies CASSLVGTGEQYV.

The rearrangement links TRBV6-5 to TRBJ1-1; D ambiguous. CDR1 is MNHEY, CDR2 SVGAGI, per germline. Trimming removed 6 bases from V and 5 bases from J, with 16 bases in between. The CDR3 runs 14 residues. CDR3 DNA: TGTGCCAGCAGCCCCATGGGATCGGGAACTGAAGCTTTCTTT. Amino acids: CASSPMGSGTEAFF.

The chain links TRBV18 to TRBJ1-5, with unresolved D. The CDR3 is 12 amino acids. Germline loops: CDR1 KGHSH, CDR2 LQKENI. V was cut by 2 bases and J by 5 bases, with 4 bases left in between. CDR3 in DNA: TGTGCCAGCTCACCAAGTGATCAGCCCCAGCATTTT. As protein: CASSPSDQPQHF.

The rearrangement uses TRBV3-1 (or the pseudogene TRBV3-2) and TRBJ1-1, with D unclear. CDR3 length equals 13 residues. Trimming stripped 2 bases from V and 0 bases from J, with 4 bases between. Germline values: CDR1 LGHDT, CDR2 YNNKEL (reference sequence). Here the CDR3 DNA reads TGTGCCAGCAGCCAAAGCTTGAACACTGAAGCTTTCTTT. Its translation is CASSQSLNTEAFF.

The chain is built from TRBV12-3 or TRBV12-4 and TRBJ1-2; D is unclear. The CDR3 runs to 12 residues. Trimming cost V 7 bases and J 7 bases, with 13 bases left between them. The CDR3 sequence is CASTEGFGGYTF. Written as DNA, the CDR3 is TGTGCCAGCACCGAGGGATTCGGTGGCTACACCTTC.

This rearrangement joins TRBV5-4 to TRBJ1-2, with no clear D. Trimming cost V 3 bases and J 0 bases, with 12 bases left between them. The CDR3 runs to 15 residues. Germline V gene data show CDR1 as SGHNT and CDR2 as YYREEE (reference sequence). The DNA of the CDR3 is TGTGCCAGCAGCTCGCAGACTGCGTCTAACTATGGCTACACCTTC. Translating gives CASSSQTASNYGYTF. Filled out from reference TRBV5-4 and TRBJ1-2, the complete variable domain reads ETGVTQSPTHLIKTRGQQVTLRCSSQSGHNTVSWYQQALGQGPQFIFQYYREEENGRGNFPPRFSGLQFPNYSSELNVNALELDDSALYLCASSSQTASNYGYTFGSGTRLTVV.

The chain uses TRBV7-9 and TRBJ2-1; 7 positions agree with TRBD2. V lost 5 bases to trimming and J lost 0 bases; unmatched junction nucleotides: 7. The CDR3 has 16 residues. In germline, CDR1 is SEHNR, CDR2 FQNEAQ (reference sequence). The CDR3 sequence: CASSLLPGGSYNEQFF. CDR3 coding DNA: TGTGCCAGCAGCCTACTACCGGGGGGCTCCTACAATGAGCAGTTCTTC.

The rearrangement links TRBV4-2 to TRBJ2-5; 9 bases map to TRBD2. Germline CDR1 and CDR2: LGHNA and YNFKEQ. V gave up 4 bases and J gave up 5 bases; unmatched junction bases: 14. This CDR3 spans 17 amino acids. In DNA form, the CDR3 reads TGTGCCAGCAGCCTAAATCTAGCGGGGCAGCGGGAGGAGACCCAGTACTTC. It translates to CASSLNLAGQREETQYF.

This clone was found once. The J gene is TRBJ2-1, the V gene TRBV5-4; 12 bases map to TRBD2. From germline, CDR1 is SGHNT and CDR2 YYREEE (reference sequence). This CDR3 region has 18 residues. The ends lost 4 bases at V and 1 base at J; junction bases unmatched: 9. The CDR3 sequence: CASSKGTSGPTSYNEQFF. The CDR3 bases are TGTGCCAGCAGCAAAGGGACTAGCGGGCCAACGTCCTACAATGAGCAGTTCTTC.

The chain recombines TRBV18 with TRBJ2-5; 7 bases map to TRBD1. The germline gives CDR1 KGHSH, CDR2 LQKENI. V lost 3 bases to trimming and J lost 2 bases; unmatched junction nucleotides: 9. The CDR3 runs 16 residues. This CDR3 reads CASSPRGQNTQETQYF. In DNA form, the CDR3 reads TGTGCCAGCTCACCTAGGGGACAGAATACTCAAGAGACCCAGTACTTC.

This clone was detected a few times. J is TRBJ1-6 and V is TRBV6-1; the D is unclear. Looked up from germline, CDR1 is MNHNS and CDR2 is SASEGT. The germline V and J ends were trimmed by 6 bases and 10 bases, with 16 bases remaining between them. The CDR3 is 14 residues long. The CDR3 DNA reads TGTGCCAGCAGGGGAGGAGACCCTGGCTCACCCCTCCACTTT. Amino acid sequence: CASRGGDPGSPLHF.

The chain recombines TRBV29-1 with TRBJ2-5; D is possibly TRBD1 (5 bases). V was clipped by 6 bases and J by 1 base, with 21 bases between them. The CDR3 has 16 residues. Germline CDR1 SQVTM, CDR2 ANQGSEA. The CDR3 DNA sequence: TGCAGCGTCTTCCCCAAACGACCCGACAGCCAAGAGACCCAGTACTTC. It specifies CSVFPKRPDSQETQYF.

V gene TRBV5-1 combines with J gene TRBJ2-3; D possibly corresponds to TRBD2 (7 bases). Germline V gene sequence: CDR1 SGHRS, CDR2 YFSETQ. V lost 4 bases to trimming and J lost 3 bases, with 15 bases between them. The CDR3 spans 15 residues. In nucleotides, the CDR3 is TGCGCCAGCAGCCCCGGGGGGCCTATGACAGATACGCAGTATTTT. Amino acid sequence: CASSPGGPMTDTQYF.